The entry that follows covers one T cell receptor (beta chain) sequence. This clonotype was counted ten times or more. No antigen is known for it. No quality values exist for individual bases; no much larger clone is one base distant. This entry is derived from a study of human T cells and chemical hapten exposure (dated by TCRdb to 2020 to 2023). As for the study more broadly: For sensitization, 2% DPC in acetone was applied to a 2 cm by 2 cm area of upper inner arm skin. Throughout the approximately 24-week study period, patients were also given weekly therapeutic DPC doses on the scalp. Libraries were combined into a pool for sequencing, and differences in TCR yield between samples came mainly from small differences in library volumes within the pool. The mostly female patient cohort included alopecia areata with under or over 50% scalp involvement, alopecia totalis and alopecia universalis. The study tracked peripheral blood TCR repertoire changes in vivo during primary and secondary sensitization to the hapten diphenylcyclopropenone (DPC) in alopecia patients. Patch testing was performed on the upper back with Finn chambers containing 0.01% DPC, and the patch tests were scored after 6 days according to International Contact Dermatitis Research Group standards. Blood samples were taken from patients before sensitization (week 0) and then at 2, 6 and about 24 weeks after DPC sensitization. About 28 alopecia patients gave blood for TCR sequencing at one to four time points (pre-sensitization, 2, 6 and 24 weeks). The full study reports these points: No change with DPC sensitization was found in the number of TCRs above 1 in 1000 frequency, and no evidence of global repertoire structure alterations was found. Compared with pre-sensitization or healthy control sets, expanded TCRs formed significantly more large CDR3 similarity clusters, which is consistent with antigen-driven responses. Patch test score correlated positively with the number of PT1 expanded TCRs, reaching significance at thresholds 8, 16 and 32 but not at 4. Alopecia, a presumed autoimmune disease, was present in all patients, so the immune response of the patients might differ from that of healthy individuals. Repeated subsampling changed both the strength of the expansion versus patch-test correlation and the threshold at which the correlation became significant.

CDR1 and CDR2, per the germline V gene, are SGHDN and FVKESK. The CDR3, from cysteine to phenylalanine, totals 15 residues. This entry keeps only the CDR3 DNA: 45 bases, framed from base 1. Trimming takes 4 bases from V and 3 bases from J, and the germline ends sit 14 bases apart. Libraries were made using RACE. The instrument given in TCRdb is NextSeq 500. During library preparation, unique molecular identifiers were attached to individual cDNA molecules so that TCRs could be counted quantitatively and reproducibly. Each blood RNA sample was used to sequence both TCR alpha and TCR beta chains. In the paper's pipeline: A median of about 87,000 TCRs per sample was observed, with a range of roughly 20,000 to 700,000. V, J and CDR3 annotation of the TCR reads was performed with the Decombinator software suite. For PS versus PT1 abundance plots, all samples were subsampled to the same number of TCRs (28,000). Expanded TCRs were defined as absent before sensitization and observed at least eight times at the 2-week time point. The public sequencing data were trimmed at Q25 with fastp and processed into clonotypes with MiXCR by TCRdb, which kept only in-frame beta chains. Every distinct CDR3 protein forms one entry, paired with its most common genes and DNA. The V and J calls were not made by the authors but by TCRdb's processing. This sample has about 120,000 distinct CDR3 sequences in its table, and about 13% of those were observed once. The top ten clones comprise around 2.8% of the sample.

This specimen's time point label, interpreted: pre-sensitization, week 0. Per the publication, the treatment or condition label means: therapeutic diphenylcyclopropenone sensitization with weekly scalp DPC. At each patch-test visit, blood was drawn before the patch test was applied. To be eligible, patients had to be aged 18 to 70, diagnosed with alopecia and judged suitable for DPC therapy, while pregnant patients were excluded. Total RNA was isolated from unfractionated whole blood collected in Tempus Blood RNA tubes. Sequences were derived from whole blood, sampled in connection with sensitization to the hapten diphenylcyclopropenone (DPC). The sequence derives from a woman aged 18-35 years with alopecia areata. Some clones in this sample may be carry-over from other donors' samples. Recombination connected TRBV14 to TRBJ2-3; no D gene is confidently identified. This receptor carries the CDR3 CASSPRLSSTDTQYF. Read as DNA, the sequence is TGTGCCAGCAGCCCGCGACTTAGCTCAACAGATACGCAGTATTTT. With all but the CDR3 taken from the reference TRBV14 and TRBJ2-3 genes, the full variable domain is: EAGVTQFPSHSVIEKGQTVTLRCDPISGHDNLYWYRRVMGKEIKFLLHFVKESKQDESGMPNNRFLAERTGGTYSTLKVQPAELEDSGVYFCASSPRLSSTDTQYFGPGTRLTVL.